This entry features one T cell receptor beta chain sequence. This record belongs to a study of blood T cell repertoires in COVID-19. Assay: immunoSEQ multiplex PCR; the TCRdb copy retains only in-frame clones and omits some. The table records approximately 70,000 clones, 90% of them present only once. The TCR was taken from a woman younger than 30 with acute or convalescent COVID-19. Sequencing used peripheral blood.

The CDR3 sequence is CASSRTGADTQYF. The CDR3 DNA sequence: TGCGCCAGCAGCAGGACAGGGGCAGATACGCAGTATTTT. The chain recombines TRBV5-1 with TRBJ2-3; 9 nucleotides line up with TRBD1. The CDR3 totals 13 residues. Germline CDR1 reads SGHRS; CDR2 reads YFSETQ. V was pared by 4 bases and J by 4 bases, with 1 base of the junction left unmatched. Using reference TRBV5-1 and TRBJ2-3 for the parts outside the CDR3, the full variable domain is KAGVTQTPRYLIKTRGQQVTLSCSPISGHRSVSWYQQTPGQGLQFLFEYFSETQRNKGNFPGRFSGRQFSNSRSEMNVSTLELGDSALYLCASSRTGADTQYFGPGTRLTVL.